This TCR beta chain was found in a study of OX40 agonist ivuxolimab in advanced cancers. At the level of the study: Every 2 weeks, patients received ivuxolimab intravenously, dosed at 0.01 to 10 mg/kg. Males comprised 82.7% of the group, whose mean age was around 62 years (range about 20 to 79).

As for this clone: The antigen is unknown.

General study points: The average count of expanded clones was higher among CD8+ T cells than among CD4+. The CD4+ and CD8+ T cells in the blood had expanded clonally by week 6 at 0.1 to 3.0 mg/kg.

The CDR3 runs 14 residues. Germline V lookup: CDR1 SGHAT, CDR2 FQNNGV. The V and J ends lost 0 bases and 4 bases respectively, with 9 bases between them. Profiling relied on immunoSEQ multiplex PCR, and the TCRdb table lists in-frame clones only, not all of them. This table holds around 28,000 clones, approximately 86% found once. The clonotype was recovered from an adult with an advanced solid tumor such as melanoma, head and neck, liver or kidney cancer. This material consisted of CD4+ or CD8+ T cells sorted from blood, taken in a trial of the OX40 agonist ivuxolimab. The V gene is TRBV11-2, the J gene TRBJ1-1; the D is unclear. The CDR3 loop reads CASSLDPGTTEAFF. DNA of the CDR3: TGTGCCAGCAGCTTAGACCCCGGCACCACTGAAGCTTTCTTT. The whole variable domain, remainder taken from reference TRBV11-2 and TRBJ1-1, is EAGVAQSPRYKIIEKRQSVAFWCNPISGHATLYWYQQILGQGPKLLIQFQNNGVVDDSQLPKDRFSAERLKGVDSTLKIQPAKLEDSAVYLCASSLDPGTTEAFFGQGTRLTVV.